This T cell receptor beta chain was identified in a study of graft-versus-host responses after intestinal transplantation. Across the study: Recipients got multivisceral, liver-intestinal, or isolated intestinal transplants. The recipients all started with anti-thymocyte globulin induction and then took tacrolimus and steroids for two to four years.

Notes on the study in general: Within allografts, high graft-versus-host to host-versus-graft clonal ratios were seen among patients with graft-donor T cell macrochimerism. The highest levels of circulating GvH clones went along with early declines in HvG clones after transplant.

The assay was immunoSEQ multiplex PCR, and TCRdb's table has in-frame clones only and misses some. Found here are 95,000 to 110,000 clones, roughly 90% of them singletons; the top ten hold roughly 0.64%. A remark on this clone: What it recognizes is unknown.

This CDR3 is built from 15 residues. Unmatched junction bases numbered 10, after V lost 0 bases and J lost 9 bases. CDR1 is SGHKS, CDR2 YYEKEE, per germline (reference sequence). The V call is TRBV5-5, the J call TRBJ1-2; 8 bases are a match to TRBD1. The source was unstimulated CD4+ T cells sorted from spleen or lymph node cells, collected before transplant. This receptor was obtained from a human donor who was the organ donor for an intestinal transplant. The CDR3 DNA reads TGTGCCAGCAGCTTGGGGACAGGGCTTACTAGGAGCTACACCTTC. Translated, it gives CASSLGTGLTRSYTF.